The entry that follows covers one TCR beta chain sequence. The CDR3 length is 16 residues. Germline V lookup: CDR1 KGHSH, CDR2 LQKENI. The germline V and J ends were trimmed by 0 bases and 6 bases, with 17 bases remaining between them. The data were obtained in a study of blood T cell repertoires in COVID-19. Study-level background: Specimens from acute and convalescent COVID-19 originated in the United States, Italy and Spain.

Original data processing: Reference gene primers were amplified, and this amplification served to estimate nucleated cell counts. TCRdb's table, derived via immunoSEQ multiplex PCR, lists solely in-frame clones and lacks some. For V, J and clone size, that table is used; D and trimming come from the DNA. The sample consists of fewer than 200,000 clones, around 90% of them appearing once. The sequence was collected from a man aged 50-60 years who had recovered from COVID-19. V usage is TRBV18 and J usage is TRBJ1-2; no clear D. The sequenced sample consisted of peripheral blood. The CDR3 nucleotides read TGTGCCAGCTCACCACCGGGCCGGCTCGCCGGGGATGGCTACACCTTC. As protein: CASSPPGRLAGDGYTF. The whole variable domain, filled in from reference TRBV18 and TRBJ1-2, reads NAGVMQNPRHLVRRRGQEARLRCSPMKGHSHVYWYRQLPEEGLKFMVYLQKENIIDESGMPKERFSAEFPKEGPSILRIQQVVRGDSAAYFCASSPPGRLAGDGYTFGSGTRLTVV.